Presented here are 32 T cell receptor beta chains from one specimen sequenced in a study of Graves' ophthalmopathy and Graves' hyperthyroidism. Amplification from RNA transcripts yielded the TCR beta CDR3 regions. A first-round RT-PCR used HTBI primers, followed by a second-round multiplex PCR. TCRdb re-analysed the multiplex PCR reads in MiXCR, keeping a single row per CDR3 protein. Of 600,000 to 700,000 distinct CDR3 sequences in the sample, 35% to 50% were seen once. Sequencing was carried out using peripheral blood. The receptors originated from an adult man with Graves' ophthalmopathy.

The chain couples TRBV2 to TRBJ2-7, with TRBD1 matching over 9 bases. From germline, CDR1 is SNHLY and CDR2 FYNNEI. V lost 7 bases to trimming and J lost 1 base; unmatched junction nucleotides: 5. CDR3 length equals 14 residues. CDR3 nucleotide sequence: TGTGCCAGCACCGGGACAGGGCCTTCCTACGAGCAGTACTTC. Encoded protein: CASTGTGPSYEQYF.

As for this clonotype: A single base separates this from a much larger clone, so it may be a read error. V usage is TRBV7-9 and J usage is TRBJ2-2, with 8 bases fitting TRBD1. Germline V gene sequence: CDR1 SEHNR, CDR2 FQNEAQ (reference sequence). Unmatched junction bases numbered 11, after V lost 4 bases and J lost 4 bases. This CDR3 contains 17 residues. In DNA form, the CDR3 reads TGTGCCAGCAGCTCATTCAGAGGGACAGGCTGCACCGGGGAGCTGTTTTTT. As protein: CASSSFRGTGCTGELFF.

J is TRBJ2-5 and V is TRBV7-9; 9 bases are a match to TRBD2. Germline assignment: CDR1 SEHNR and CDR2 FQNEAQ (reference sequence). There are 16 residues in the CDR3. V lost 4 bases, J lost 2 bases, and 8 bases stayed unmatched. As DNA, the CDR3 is TGTGCCAGCAGCTCCGGGGCTAGCGGGATTCAAGAGACCCAGTACTTC. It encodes CASSSGASGIQETQYF.

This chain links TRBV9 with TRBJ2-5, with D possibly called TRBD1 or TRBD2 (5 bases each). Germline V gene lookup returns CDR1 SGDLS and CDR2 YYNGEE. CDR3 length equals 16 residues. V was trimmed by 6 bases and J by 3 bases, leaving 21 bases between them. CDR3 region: CASKKTPGPKKETQYF. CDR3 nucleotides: TGTGCCAGCAAAAAAACCCCGGGACCGAAAAAAGAGACCCAGTACTTC.

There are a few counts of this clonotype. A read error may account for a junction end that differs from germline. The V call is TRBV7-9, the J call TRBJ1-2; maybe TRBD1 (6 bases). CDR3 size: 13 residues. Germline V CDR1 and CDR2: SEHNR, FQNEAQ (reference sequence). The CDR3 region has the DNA TGTGCCAACAGCTTAGGCCAGGGGAGGGGCTACACCTTC. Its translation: CANSLGQGRGYTF.

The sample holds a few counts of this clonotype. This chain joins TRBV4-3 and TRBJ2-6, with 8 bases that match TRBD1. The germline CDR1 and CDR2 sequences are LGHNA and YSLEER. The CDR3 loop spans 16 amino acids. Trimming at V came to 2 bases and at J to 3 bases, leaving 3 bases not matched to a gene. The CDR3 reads CASSQKTGVGANVLTF. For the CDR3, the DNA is TGCGCCAGCAGCCAAAAGACAGGGGTTGGGGCCAACGTCCTGACTTTC.

Here the CDR3 reads CAGQVGVGDSPLHF. CDR3 DNA: TGTGCTGGGCAGGTCGGGGTTGGGGATTCACCCCTCCACTTT. V is TRBV25-1 and J is TRBJ1-6; D uncertain. Germline V gene data show CDR1 as MGHDK and CDR2 as SYGVNS. The CDR3 runs 14 residues.

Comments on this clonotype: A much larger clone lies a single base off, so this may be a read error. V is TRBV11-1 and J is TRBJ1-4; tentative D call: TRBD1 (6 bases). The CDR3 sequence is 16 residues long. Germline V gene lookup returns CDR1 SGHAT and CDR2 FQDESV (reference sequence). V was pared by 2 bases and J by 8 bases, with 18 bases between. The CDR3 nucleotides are TGTGCCAGCAGCTTATCGGGGGGGCAGGGCGAGGAAAAACTGTTTTTT. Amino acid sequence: CASSLSGGQGEEKLFF.

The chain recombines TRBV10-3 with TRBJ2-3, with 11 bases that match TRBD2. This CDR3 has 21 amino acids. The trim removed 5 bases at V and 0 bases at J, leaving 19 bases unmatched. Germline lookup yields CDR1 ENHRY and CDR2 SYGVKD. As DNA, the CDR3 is TGTGCCATCAGTCCTAGCCACGAAACTAGCGGGAGAGCTACTAGCACAGATACGCAGTATTTT. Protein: CAISPSHETSGRATSTDTQYF.

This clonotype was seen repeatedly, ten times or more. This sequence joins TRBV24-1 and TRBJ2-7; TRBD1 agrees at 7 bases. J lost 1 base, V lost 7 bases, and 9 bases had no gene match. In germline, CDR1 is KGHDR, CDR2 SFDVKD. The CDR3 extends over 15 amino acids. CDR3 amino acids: CATRDRAHTSYEQYF. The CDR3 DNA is TGTGCCACCAGAGACAGGGCTCACACATCCTACGAGCAGTACTTC.

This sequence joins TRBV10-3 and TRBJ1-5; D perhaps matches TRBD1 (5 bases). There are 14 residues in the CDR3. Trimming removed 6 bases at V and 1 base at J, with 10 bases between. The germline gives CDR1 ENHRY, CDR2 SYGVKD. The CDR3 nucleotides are TGTGCCATCAGGGAACAGGTGAGCAATCAGCCCCAGCATTTT. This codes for CAIREQVSNQPQHF.

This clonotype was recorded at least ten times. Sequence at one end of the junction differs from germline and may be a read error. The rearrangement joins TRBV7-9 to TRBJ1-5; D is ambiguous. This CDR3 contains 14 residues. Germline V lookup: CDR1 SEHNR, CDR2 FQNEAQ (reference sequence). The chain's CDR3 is CTSSLATVNQPQHF. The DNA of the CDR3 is TGTACCAGCAGCTTAGCGACCGTTAATCAGCCCCAGCATTTT.

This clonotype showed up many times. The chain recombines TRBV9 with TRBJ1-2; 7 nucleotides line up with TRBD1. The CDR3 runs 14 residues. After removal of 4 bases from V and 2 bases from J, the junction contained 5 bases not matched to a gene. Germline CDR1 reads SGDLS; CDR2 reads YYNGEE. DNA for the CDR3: TGTGCCAGCAGCCCGGGACAGAGAAACTATGGCTACACCTTC. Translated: CASSPGQRNYGYTF.

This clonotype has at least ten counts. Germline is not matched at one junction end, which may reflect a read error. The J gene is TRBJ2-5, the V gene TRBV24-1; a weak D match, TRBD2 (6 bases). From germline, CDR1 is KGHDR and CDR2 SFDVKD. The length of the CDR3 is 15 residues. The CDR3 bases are TGTGCCACCAGTGATGACTCAGAGGGAGGAGAGACCCGGTACTTC. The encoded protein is CATSDDSEGGETRYF.

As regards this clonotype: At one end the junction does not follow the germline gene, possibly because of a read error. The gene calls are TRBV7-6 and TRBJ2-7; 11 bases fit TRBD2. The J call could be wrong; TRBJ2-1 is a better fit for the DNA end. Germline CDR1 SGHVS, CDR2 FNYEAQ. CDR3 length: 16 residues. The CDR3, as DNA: TGTGCCACCAGCGACGGTAGCGGGAGGGAGTACAATGAGCAGTTCTTC. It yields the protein CATSDGSGREYNEQFF.

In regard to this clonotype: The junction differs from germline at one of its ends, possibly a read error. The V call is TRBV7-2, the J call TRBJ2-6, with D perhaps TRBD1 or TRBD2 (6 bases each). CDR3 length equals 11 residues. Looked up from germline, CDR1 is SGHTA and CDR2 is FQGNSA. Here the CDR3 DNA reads TGTGCCAGCAGCGTATGGGGGGCTGAAGCTTTC. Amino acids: CASSVWGAEAF.

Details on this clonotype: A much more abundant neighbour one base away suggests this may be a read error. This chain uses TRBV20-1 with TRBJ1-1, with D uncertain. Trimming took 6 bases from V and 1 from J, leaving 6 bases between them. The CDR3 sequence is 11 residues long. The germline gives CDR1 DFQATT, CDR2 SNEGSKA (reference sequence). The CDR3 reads CSAWGNTEAFF. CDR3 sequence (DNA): TGCAGTGCCTGGGGGAACACTGAAGCTTTCTTT.

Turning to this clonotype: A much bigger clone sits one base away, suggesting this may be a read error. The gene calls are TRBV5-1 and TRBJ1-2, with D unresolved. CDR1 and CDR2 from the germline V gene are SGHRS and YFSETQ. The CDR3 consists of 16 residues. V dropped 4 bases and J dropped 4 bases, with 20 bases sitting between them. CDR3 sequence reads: CASSRTPDEGSYGYTF. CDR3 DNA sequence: TGCGCCAGCAGCCGCACCCCTGACGAGGGCAGCTATGGCTACACCTTC.

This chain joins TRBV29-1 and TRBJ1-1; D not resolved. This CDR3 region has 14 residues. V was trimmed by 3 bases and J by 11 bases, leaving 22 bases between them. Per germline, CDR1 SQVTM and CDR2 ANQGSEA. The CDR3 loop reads CSVDGWTSGDSAFF. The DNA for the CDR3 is TGCAGCGTTGACGGGTGGACTAGCGGGGATTCGGCTTTCTTT.

The CDR3 spells CASSEDGRGTNEKLFF. CDR3 bases: TGTGCCAGCAGTGAAGACGGGAGGGGAACTAATGAAAAACTGTTTTTT. The V and J genes are TRBV25-1 and TRBJ1-4, with D maybe TRBD1 (5 bases). Trimming removed 2 bases from V and 1 base from J, with 11 bases in between. CDR3 length: 16 residues. The V gene's germline CDR1 is MGHDK and CDR2 SYGVNS.

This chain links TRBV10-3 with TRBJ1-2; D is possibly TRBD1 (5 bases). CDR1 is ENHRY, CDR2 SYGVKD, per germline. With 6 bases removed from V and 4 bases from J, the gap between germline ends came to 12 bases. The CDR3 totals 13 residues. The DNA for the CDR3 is TGTGCCATCAGCCCAGACAGCCGCTATGGCTACACCTTC. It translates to CAISPDSRYGYTF.

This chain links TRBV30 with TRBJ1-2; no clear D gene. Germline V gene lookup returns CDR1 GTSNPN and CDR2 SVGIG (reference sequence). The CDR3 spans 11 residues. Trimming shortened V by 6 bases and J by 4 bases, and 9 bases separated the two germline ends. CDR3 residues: CACDTTYGYTF. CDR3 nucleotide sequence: TGTGCCTGTGACACAACCTATGGCTACACCTTC.

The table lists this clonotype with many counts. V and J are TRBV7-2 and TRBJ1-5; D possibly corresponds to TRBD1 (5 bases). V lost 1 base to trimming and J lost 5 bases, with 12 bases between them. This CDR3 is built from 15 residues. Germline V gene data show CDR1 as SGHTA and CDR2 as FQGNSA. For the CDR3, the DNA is TGTGCCAGCAGCTTAGTCAGGGCACCGGATCAGCCCCAGCATTTT. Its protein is CASSLVRAPDQPQHF.

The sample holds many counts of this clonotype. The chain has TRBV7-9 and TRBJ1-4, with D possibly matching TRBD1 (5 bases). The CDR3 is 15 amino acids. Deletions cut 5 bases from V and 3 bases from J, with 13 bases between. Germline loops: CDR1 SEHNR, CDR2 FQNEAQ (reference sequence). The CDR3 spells CASSRDRISNEKLFF. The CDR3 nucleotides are TGTGCCAGCAGCAGGGACCGTATTTCTAATGAAAAACTGTTTTTT.

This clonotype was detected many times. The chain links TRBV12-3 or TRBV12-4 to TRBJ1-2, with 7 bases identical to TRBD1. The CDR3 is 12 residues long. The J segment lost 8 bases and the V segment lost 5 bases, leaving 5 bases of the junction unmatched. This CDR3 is CASSPDRRGYTF. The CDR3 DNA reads TGTGCCAGCAGTCCGGACAGGAGGGGCTACACCTTC.

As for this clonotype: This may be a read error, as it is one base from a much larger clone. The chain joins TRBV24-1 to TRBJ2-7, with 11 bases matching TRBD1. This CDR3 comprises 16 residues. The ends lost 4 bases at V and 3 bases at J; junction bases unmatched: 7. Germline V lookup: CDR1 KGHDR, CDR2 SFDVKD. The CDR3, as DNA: TGTGCCACCAGTGACCACCCGGGACAGGGGGTCTACGAGCAGTACTTC. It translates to CATSDHPGQGVYEQYF.

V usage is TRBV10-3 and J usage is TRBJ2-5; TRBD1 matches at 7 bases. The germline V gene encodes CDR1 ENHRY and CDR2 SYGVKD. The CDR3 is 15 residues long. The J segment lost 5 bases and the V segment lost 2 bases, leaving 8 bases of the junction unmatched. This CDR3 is CAISERPGQKETQYF. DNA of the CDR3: TGTGCCATCAGTGAGAGACCGGGACAGAAGGAGACCCAGTACTTC.

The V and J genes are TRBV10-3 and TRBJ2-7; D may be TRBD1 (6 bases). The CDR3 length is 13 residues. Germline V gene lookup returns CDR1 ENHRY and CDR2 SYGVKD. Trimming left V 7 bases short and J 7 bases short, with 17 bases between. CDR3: CAIKQNRDNEQYF. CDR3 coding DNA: TGTGCCATCAAACAAAACAGGGACAATGAGCAGTACTTC.

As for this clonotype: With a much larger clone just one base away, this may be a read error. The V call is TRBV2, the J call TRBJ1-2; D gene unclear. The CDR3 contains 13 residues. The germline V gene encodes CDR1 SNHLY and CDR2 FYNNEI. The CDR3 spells CASRAPEVYGCTF. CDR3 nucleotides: TGTGCCAGCAGGGCCCCAGAAGTCTACGGCTGCACCTTC. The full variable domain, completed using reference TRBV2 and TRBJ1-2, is EPEVTQTPSHQVTQMGQEVILRCVPISNHLYFYWYRQILGQKVEFLVSFYNNEISEKSEIFDDQFSVERPDGSNFTLKIRSTKLEDSAMYFCASRAPEVYGCTFGSGTRLTVV.

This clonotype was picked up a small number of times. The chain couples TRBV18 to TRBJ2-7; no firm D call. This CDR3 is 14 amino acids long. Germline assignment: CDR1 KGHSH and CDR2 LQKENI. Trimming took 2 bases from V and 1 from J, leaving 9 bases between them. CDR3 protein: CASSPELASYEQYF. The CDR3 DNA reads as TGTGCCAGCTCACCAGAATTAGCTTCCTACGAGCAGTACTTC.

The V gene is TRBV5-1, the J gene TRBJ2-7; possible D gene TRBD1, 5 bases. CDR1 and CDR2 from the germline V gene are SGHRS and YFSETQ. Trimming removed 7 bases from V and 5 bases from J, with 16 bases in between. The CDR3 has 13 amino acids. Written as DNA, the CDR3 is TGCGCCAGCCGCCGACAGTTAATGGACGAGCAGTACTTC. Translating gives CASRRQLMDEQYF.

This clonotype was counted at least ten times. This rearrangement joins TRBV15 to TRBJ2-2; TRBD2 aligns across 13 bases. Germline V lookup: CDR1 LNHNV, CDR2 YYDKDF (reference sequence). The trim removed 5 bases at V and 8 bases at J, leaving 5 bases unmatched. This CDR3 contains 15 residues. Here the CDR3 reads CATSRTSGGSGELFF. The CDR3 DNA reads TGTGCCACCAGCCGGACTAGCGGGGGTTCTGGGGAGCTGTTTTTT.